Below, one T cell receptor beta chain is given with its context. This entry is derived from a study of PD-1 blockade in classical Hodgkin lymphoma. Data came from immunoSEQ multiplex PCR; TCRdb stores just in-frame clones and leaves some out. The table lists about 86,000 clones, about nine tenths of them singletons. Trimming pared 0 bases from V and 0 bases from J, leaving 9 bases between. This CDR3 comprises 16 residues. Germline loops: CDR1 SGDLS, CDR2 YYNGEE. Relapse after autologous stem cell transplantation occurred in every patient, and brentuximab vedotin exposure varied. The TCR was taken from a human donor with classical Hodgkin lymphoma. The chain uses TRBV9 and TRBJ2-2; D tentatively fits TRBD1 or TRBD2 (5 bases each). The sample was peripheral blood mononuclear cells (PBMCs), taken at baseline. CDR3 amino acids: CASSVDMGANTGELFF. CDR3 sequence (DNA): TGTGCCAGCAGCGTAGACATGGGGGCGAACACCGGGGAGCTGTTTTTT.